A single sample gave rise to the 23 T cell receptor beta chains below, sequenced in a study of cytomegalovirus exposure and HLA in healthy donors. The PCR contained 60 Vbeta and 13 Jbeta primers. Assay used: immunoSEQ multiplex PCR; TCRdb lists only in-frame clones, some missing. The repertoire holds tens of thousands of clones, with 80% to 90% as singletons. Sequencing used PBMCs. Receptors were obtained from a woman in her twenties or thirties in good health and CMV-seropositive.

The chain combines TRBV7-6 with TRBJ1-6; D is unclear. The ends were cut back, 1 base at V and 7 bases at J, with 5 bases in the middle. CDR1 SGHVS and CDR2 FNYEAQ come from the germline V gene. The CDR3 is made up of 13 amino acids. CDR3 bases: TGTGCCAGCAGCTTAGGCGTAAATTCACCCCTCCACTTT. Translated, it gives CASSLGVNSPLHF. Full variable domain (outside the CDR3, taken from reference TRBV7-6 and TRBJ1-6): GAGVSQSPRYKVTKRGQDVALRCDPISGHVSLYWYRQALGQGPEFLTYFNYEAQQDKSGLPNDRFSAERPEGSISTLTIQRTEQRDSAMYRCASSLGVNSPLHFGNGTRLTVT.

The chain combines TRBV19 with TRBJ1-1; D is possibly TRBD1 (6 bases). The germline CDR1 and CDR2 sequences are LNHDA and SQIVND (reference sequence). The V gene lost 5 bases and the J gene lost 4 bases, with 11 bases spanning the gap. CDR3 length: 13 amino acids. CDR3 DNA: TGTGCCAGTAGTGTACAGGGTGGCACTGAAGCTTTCTTT. It is translated as CASSVQGGTEAFF. The complete variable domain, with remaining parts taken from reference TRBV19 and TRBJ1-1, reads DGGITQSPKYLFRKEGQNVTLSCEQNLNHDAMYWYRQDPGQGLRLIYYSQIVNDFQKGDIAEGYSVSREKKESFPLTVTSAQKNPTAFYLCASSVQGGTEAFFGQGTRLTVV.

CDR3 loop: CASSQGEGPKETQYF. The CDR3 region has the DNA TGTGCCAGCAGCCAAGGGGAGGGACCGAAAGAGACCCAGTACTTC. The chain uses TRBV4-2 and TRBJ2-5, with 7 positions matching TRBD2. The germline gives CDR1 LGHNA, CDR2 YNFKEQ. CDR3 length: 15 amino acids. V lost 1 base, J lost 3 bases, and 5 bases stayed unmatched.

The V and J genes are TRBV5-5 and TRBJ2-1, with D possibly matching TRBD1 (7 bases). Per the germline V gene, CDR1 is SGHKS and CDR2 is YYEKEE (reference sequence). With 0 bases removed from V and 2 bases from J, the gap between germline ends came to 12 bases. CDR3 length equals 16 residues. Here the CDR3 DNA reads TGTGCCAGCAGCTTGGCAGGGGGGACCGCCTACAATGAGCAGTTCTTC. It specifies CASSLAGGTAYNEQFF.

This chain connects TRBV9 to TRBJ1-3; unclear D gene. The CDR3 is made up of 13 amino acids. The V gene lost 6 bases and the J gene lost 9 bases, with 16 bases spanning the gap. From germline, CDR1 is SGDLS and CDR2 YYNGEE. CDR3 coding DNA: TGTGCCAGCACGGAGGGTCCTCATCCCACCATATATTTT. This encodes CASTEGPHPTIYF.

The rearrangement links TRBV28 to TRBJ2-7; TRBD2 is a possible D gene (6 bases). This CDR3 region has 14 residues. Germline V lookup: CDR1 MDHEN, CDR2 SYDVKM. Trimming removed 4 bases from V and 5 bases from J, with 15 bases in between. CDR3 protein: CASSSHGTSDEQYF. The CDR3 coding sequence is TGTGCCAGCAGTTCTCACGGGACTTCCGACGAGCAGTACTTC.

The chain combines TRBV21-1 with TRBJ2-7; the table assigns TRBD2, which was not confirmed against the DNA. TRBV21-1 is assigned pseudogene status. This CDR3 has 17 residues. In DNA, the CDR3 is TGTGCCAGCAGCGGACGAATCACGGGAGGGCCGCGGAACGAGCAGTACTTC. It translates to CASSGRITGGPRNEQYF.

The CDR3 region has the DNA TGTGCCAGCAGCGTAGGTCGAGCGGAGTACTTC. It translates to CASSVGRAEYF. The gene calls are TRBV9 and TRBJ2-5, with D maybe TRBD2 (5 bases). This CDR3 is built from 11 residues. CDR1 and CDR2 from the germline V gene are SGDLS and YYNGEE. Trimming took off 0 bases at V and 12 bases at J, with 9 bases between the two ends.

The gene calls are TRBV5-1 and TRBJ2-7, with TRBD2 identical over 11 bases. Germline V gene lookup returns CDR1 SGHRS and CDR2 YFSETQ. J lost 1 base, V lost 4 bases, and 4 bases had no gene match. The CDR3 extends over 15 amino acids. CDR3 amino acids: CASSPTSGKSYEQYF. The CDR3 DNA reads as TGCGCCAGCAGCCCGACTAGCGGGAAGTCCTACGAGCAGTACTTC.

In its sample, this clone was seen once. The CDR3 DNA is TGCAGTGTAGAGGTTACCTATGGCTACACCTTC. Residues: CSVEVTYGYTF. The chain has TRBV20-1 and TRBJ1-2; the D is unclear. Deletions cut 7 bases from V and 4 bases from J, with 10 bases between. CDR1 DFQATT and CDR2 SNEGSKA come from the germline V gene (reference sequence). This CDR3 region has 11 residues.

The chain couples TRBV30 to TRBJ2-3; TRBD2 might be the D (6 bases). This CDR3 has 13 residues. V shed 5 bases and J shed 0 bases, with 9 bases lying between them. CDR1 and CDR2 from the germline V gene are GTSNPN and SVGIG (reference sequence). The CDR3 nucleotides are TGTGCCTGGGGGAGCGGGAGCACAGATACGCAGTATTTT. This encodes CAWGSGSTDTQYF.

The V and J genes are TRBV27 and TRBJ2-7, with TRBD1 matching 7 bases. V trimming: 2 bases; J trimming: 5 bases; junction bases outside the gene matches: 12. This CDR3 contains 16 residues. Per the germline V gene, CDR1 is MNHEY and CDR2 is SMNVEV (reference sequence). The CDR3 sequence: CASSLIGSGGIHEQYF. CDR3 in DNA: TGTGCCAGCAGTTTAATTGGCTCAGGGGGTATCCACGAGCAGTACTTC.

Only a few counts were recorded for this clone. The chain has TRBV7-6 and TRBJ2-7; 11 bases match TRBD1. After removal of 3 bases from V and 0 bases from J, the junction contained 4 bases not matched to a gene. The CDR3 is 16 residues long. Germline values: CDR1 SGHVS, CDR2 FNYEAQ. DNA for the CDR3: TGTGCCAGCAGCTTTGGGACAGGGGGTGACTCCTACGAGCAGTACTTC. Its translation: CASSFGTGGDSYEQYF.

The rearrangement links TRBV30 to TRBJ2-3; D is unclear. The germline CDR1 and CDR2 sequences are GTSNPN and SVGIG (reference sequence). This CDR3 is 12 amino acids long. The ends were cut back, 3 bases at V and 5 bases at J, with 9 bases in the middle. This chain's CDR3 is CAWRAFGDTQYF. The CDR3 DNA reads as TGTGCCTGGAGAGCATTTGGAGATACGCAGTATTTT.

V gene TRBV11-3 combines with J gene TRBJ2-5; 7 positions agree with TRBD2. The DNA end is more similar to TRBJ2-7, so the J call may be wrong. Germline values: CDR1 SGHNT, CDR2 YENEEA. CDR3 length equals 15 residues. The CDR3, as DNA: TGTGCCAGCAGCTTGACTGGGGGGGTTCCCTACGAGCAGTACTTC. Its protein is CASSLTGGVPYEQYF.

The rearrangement uses TRBV28 and TRBJ2-7; TRBD2 agrees at 13 bases. The CDR3 runs to 15 residues. The germline V gene has CDR1 MDHEN and CDR2 SYDVKM. Trimming removed 6 bases from V and 7 bases from J; junction bases left unmatched: 9. The CDR3 DNA follows: TGTGCCAGCAGCCCGGGACTAGCGGGACCCTTTGAGCAGTACTTC. It is translated as CASSPGLAGPFEQYF.

J is TRBJ2-1 and V is TRBV19; 11 bases fit TRBD2. With 5 bases clipped from V and 7 bases from J, the junction kept 7 bases outside the gene matches. CDR1 is LNHDA and CDR2 is SQIVND in the germline V gene (reference sequence). The CDR3 consists of 15 residues. CDR3 sequence (DNA): TGTGCCAGTAGTCTTAGCGGGAGGGCCTGGAATGAGCAGTTCTTC. It yields the protein CASSLSGRAWNEQFF.

The V and J genes are TRBV6-6 and TRBJ2-3; 13 positions match TRBD2. J gave up 4 bases and V 6 bases, and 4 bases lay outside the gene matches. The CDR3 loop spans 15 amino acids. Germline assignment: CDR1 MNHNY and CDR2 SVGAGI (reference sequence). CDR3 region: CASSLGLAGADTQYF. CDR3 DNA: TGTGCCAGCAGCCTAGGACTAGCGGGAGCAGATACGCAGTATTTT.

The V and J genes are TRBV27 and TRBJ1-2; D is ambiguous. CDR1 MNHEY and CDR2 SMNVEV come from the germline V gene (reference sequence). The length of the CDR3 is 13 residues. V lost 0 bases and J lost 8, with 10 bases in between. The CDR3 loop reads CASSLSPGRGYTF. The CDR3 DNA sequence: TGTGCCAGCAGTTTATCCCCGGGTAGGGGCTACACCTTC.

The genes are TRBV2 and TRBJ2-3, with a weak D call TRBD2 (6 bases). CDR1 is SNHLY, CDR2 FYNNEI, per germline. This CDR3 is 12 amino acids long. With 7 bases removed from V and 4 bases from J, the gap between germline ends came to 9 bases. CDR3 sequence reads: CASTRDSDTQYF. Written as DNA, the CDR3 is TGTGCCAGCACTCGGGACTCAGATACGCAGTATTTT.

The chain employs TRBV6-5 and TRBJ1-1; D perhaps matches TRBD1 (5 bases). CDR3 length equals 12 residues. Germline V gene lookup returns CDR1 MNHEY and CDR2 SVGAGI. The V end was cut by 2 bases, the J end by 10 bases, with 11 bases between. This chain's CDR3 is CASSYPGKGAFF. For the CDR3, the DNA is TGTGCCAGCAGTTACCCAGGGAAAGGAGCTTTCTTT.

This rearrangement joins TRBV7-2 to TRBJ1-2; 7 bases match TRBD1. V gave up 5 bases and J gave up 4 bases; unmatched junction bases: 7. Germline V CDR1 and CDR2: SGHTA, FQGNSA. CDR3 length: 14 amino acids. The CDR3 is CASSPKQGTYGYTF. The CDR3 DNA sequence: TGTGCCAGCAGCCCTAAACAGGGGACCTATGGCTACACCTTC.

This sequence joins TRBV4-1 and TRBJ1-2; D call uncertain. The CDR3 loop spans 13 amino acids. V was shortened by 2 bases and J by 5 bases, with 9 bases between the two germline ends. CDR1 MGHRA and CDR2 YSYEKL come from the germline V gene. The DNA for the CDR3 is TGCGCCAGCAGCCAAAGATCGAGTTATGGCTACACCTTC. It yields the protein CASSQRSSYGYTF.